This T cell receptor beta chain was sequenced during a study of type 1 and type 2 diabetes patients. In the study overall: Samples came from type 1 diabetic, type 2 diabetic or nondiabetic people, recruited in China.

This CDR3 is built from 14 residues. V was clipped by 4 bases and J by 7 bases, with 16 bases between them. Germline CDR1 and CDR2: SEHNR and FQNEAQ (reference sequence). Genomic DNA was the PCR template. Amplification of the beta chain CDR3 used 30 forward and 13 reverse multiplex primers. TCRdb re-analysed the multiplex PCR reads in MiXCR, keeping a single row per CDR3 protein. The sample lists 250,000 or so distinct CDR3 sequences, around 50% occurring once. This receptor was identified in a man younger than 30 with type 2 diabetes. The chain recombines TRBV7-9 with TRBJ1-2; a weak D match, TRBD1 (5 bases). Material: peripheral blood mononuclear cells (PBMCs). The CDR3 sequence: CASSSSRQSCGYTF. The CDR3 nucleotides are TGTGCCAGCAGCTCGAGTCGACAGAGCTGTGGCTACACCTTC.